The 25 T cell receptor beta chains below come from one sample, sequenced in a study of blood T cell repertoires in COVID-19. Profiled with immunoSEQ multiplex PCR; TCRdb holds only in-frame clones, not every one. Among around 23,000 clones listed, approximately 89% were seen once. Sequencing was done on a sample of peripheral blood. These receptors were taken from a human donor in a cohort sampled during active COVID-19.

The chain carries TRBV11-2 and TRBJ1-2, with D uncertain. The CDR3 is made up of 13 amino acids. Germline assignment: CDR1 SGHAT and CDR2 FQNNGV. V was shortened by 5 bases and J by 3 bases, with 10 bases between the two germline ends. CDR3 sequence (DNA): TGTGCCAGCAGCCCCCCCTCCCACTATGGCTACACCTTC. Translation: CASSPPSHYGYTF.

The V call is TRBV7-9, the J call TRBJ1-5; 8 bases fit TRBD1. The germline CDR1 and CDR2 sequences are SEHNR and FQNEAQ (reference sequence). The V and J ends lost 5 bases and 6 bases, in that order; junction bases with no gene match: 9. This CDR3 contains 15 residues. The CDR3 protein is CASSGGAGGFQPQHF. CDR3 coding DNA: TGTGCCAGCAGCGGAGGGGCAGGGGGCTTTCAGCCCCAGCATTTT.

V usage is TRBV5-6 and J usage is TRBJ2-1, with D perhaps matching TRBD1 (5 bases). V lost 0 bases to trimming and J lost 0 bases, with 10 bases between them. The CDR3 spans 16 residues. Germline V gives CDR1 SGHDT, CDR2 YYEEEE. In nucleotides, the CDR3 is TGTGCCAGCAGCTTGGGCAGGGTAAGCTCCTACAATGAGCAGTTCTTC. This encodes CASSLGRVSSYNEQFF. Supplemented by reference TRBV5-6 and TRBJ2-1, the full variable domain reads DAGVTQSPTHLIKTRGQQVTLRCSPKSGHDTVSWYQQALGQGPQFIFQYYEEEERQRGNFPDRFSGHQFPNYSSELNVNALLLGDSALYLCASSLGRVSSYNEQFFGPGTRLTVL.

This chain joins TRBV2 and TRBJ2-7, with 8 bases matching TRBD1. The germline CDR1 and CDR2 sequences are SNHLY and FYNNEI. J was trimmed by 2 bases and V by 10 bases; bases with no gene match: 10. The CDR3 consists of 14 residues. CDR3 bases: TGTGCCACCGCAGGTAGGGACAGGCCCTACGAGCAGTACTTC. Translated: CATAGRDRPYEQYF. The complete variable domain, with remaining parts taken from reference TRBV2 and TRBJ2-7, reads EPEVTQTPSHQVTQMGQEVILRCVPISNHLYFYWYRQILGQKVEFLVSFYNNEISEKSEIFDDQFSVERPDGSNFTLKIRSTKLEDSAMYFCATAGRDRPYEQYFGPGTRLTVT.

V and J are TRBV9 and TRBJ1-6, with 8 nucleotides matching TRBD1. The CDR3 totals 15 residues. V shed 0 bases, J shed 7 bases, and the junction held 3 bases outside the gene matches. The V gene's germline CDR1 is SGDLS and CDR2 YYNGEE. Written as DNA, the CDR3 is TGTGCCAGCAGCGTAGAGGCAGGGGGCAATTCACCCCTCCACTTT. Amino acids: CASSVEAGGNSPLHF.

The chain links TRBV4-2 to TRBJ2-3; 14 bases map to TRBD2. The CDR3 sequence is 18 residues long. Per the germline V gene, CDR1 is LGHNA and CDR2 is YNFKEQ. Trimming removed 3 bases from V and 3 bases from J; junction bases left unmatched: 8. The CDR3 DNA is TGTGCCAGCAGCCACGCCCGGACTAGCGGGGGGAAAACAGATACGCAGTATTTT. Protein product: CASSHARTSGGKTDTQYF.

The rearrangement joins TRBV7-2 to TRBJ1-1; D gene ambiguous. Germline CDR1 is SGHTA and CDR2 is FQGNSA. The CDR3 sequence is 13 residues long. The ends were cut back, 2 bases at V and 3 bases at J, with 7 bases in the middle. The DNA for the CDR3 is TGTGCCAGCAGCTTATCCCGGTACACTGAAGCTTTCTTT. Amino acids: CASSLSRYTEAFF.

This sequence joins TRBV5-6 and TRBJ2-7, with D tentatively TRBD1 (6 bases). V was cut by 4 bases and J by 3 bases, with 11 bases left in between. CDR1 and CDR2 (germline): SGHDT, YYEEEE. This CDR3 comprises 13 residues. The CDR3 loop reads CASSPRGSYEQYF. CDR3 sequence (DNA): TGTGCCAGCAGCCCAAGGGGGAGCTACGAGCAGTACTTC.

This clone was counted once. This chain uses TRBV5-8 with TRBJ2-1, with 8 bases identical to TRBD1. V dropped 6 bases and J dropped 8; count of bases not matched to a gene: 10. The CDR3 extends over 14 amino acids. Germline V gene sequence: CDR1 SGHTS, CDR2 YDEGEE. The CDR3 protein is CASKSGGLVYEQFF. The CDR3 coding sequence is TGTGCCAGCAAATCAGGGGGCCTGGTGTATGAGCAGTTCTTC.

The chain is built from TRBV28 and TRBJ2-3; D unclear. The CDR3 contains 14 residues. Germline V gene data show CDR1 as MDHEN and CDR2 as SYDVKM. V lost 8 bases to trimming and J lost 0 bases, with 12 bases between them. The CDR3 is CASLPGSSTDTQYF. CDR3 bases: TGTGCCAGCCTCCCGGGTTCGAGCACAGATACGCAGTATTTT. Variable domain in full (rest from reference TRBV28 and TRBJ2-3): DVKVTQSSRYLVKRTGEKVFLECVQDMDHENMFWYRQDPGLGLRLIYFSYDVKMKEKGDIPEGYSVSREKKERFSLILESASTNQTSMYLCASLPGSSTDTQYFGPGTRLTVL.

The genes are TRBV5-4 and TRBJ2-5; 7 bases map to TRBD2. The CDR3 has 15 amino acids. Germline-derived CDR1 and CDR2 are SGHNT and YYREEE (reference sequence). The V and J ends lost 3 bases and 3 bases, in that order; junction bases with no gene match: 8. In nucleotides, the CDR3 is TGTGCCAGCAGCTGGGGGGGAGCTCATGAAGAGACCCAGTACTTC. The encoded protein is CASSWGGAHEETQYF.

CDR3: CAIRLEVGNTIYF. The CDR3 DNA is TGTGCCATCAGGTTAGAGGTTGGAAACACCATATATTTT. This rearrangement joins TRBV10-3 to TRBJ1-3; D gene uncertain. CDR1 and CDR2 (germline): ENHRY, SYGVKD. The CDR3 totals 13 residues. V dropped 6 bases and J dropped 3 bases, with 9 bases sitting between them.

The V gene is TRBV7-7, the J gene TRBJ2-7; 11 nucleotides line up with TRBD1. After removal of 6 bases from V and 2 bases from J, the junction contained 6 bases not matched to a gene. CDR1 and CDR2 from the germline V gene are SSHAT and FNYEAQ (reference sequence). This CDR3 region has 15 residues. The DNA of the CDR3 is TGTGCCAGCAGAATTCCGGGACAGGGGGCCTACGAGCAGTACTTC. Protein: CASRIPGQGAYEQYF.

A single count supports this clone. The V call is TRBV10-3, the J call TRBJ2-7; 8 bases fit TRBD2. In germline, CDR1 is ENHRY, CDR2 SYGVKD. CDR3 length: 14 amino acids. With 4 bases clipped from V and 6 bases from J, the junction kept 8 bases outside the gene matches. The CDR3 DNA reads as TGTGCCATCAGTGTAGGGACTAGTCGCAGCGAGCAGTACTTC. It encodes CAISVGTSRSEQYF.

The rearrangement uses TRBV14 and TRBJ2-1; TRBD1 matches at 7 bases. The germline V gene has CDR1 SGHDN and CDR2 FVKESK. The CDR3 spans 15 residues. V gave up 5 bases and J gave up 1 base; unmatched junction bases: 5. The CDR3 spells CASSERGQSYNEQFF. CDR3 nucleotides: TGTGCCAGCAGCGAGAGGGGACAGTCCTACAATGAGCAGTTCTTC.

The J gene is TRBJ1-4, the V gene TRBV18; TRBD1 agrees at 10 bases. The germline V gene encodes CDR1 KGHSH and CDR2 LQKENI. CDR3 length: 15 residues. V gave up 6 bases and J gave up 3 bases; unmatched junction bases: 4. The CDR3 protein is CASSRDRGPNEKLFF. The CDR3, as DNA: TGTGCCAGCTCCCGCGACAGGGGGCCTAATGAAAAACTGTTTTTT.

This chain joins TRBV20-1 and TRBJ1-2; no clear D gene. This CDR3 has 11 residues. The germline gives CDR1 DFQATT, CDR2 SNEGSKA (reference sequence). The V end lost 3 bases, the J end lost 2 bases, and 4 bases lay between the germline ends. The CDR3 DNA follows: TGCAGTGCTAGCGTCAACTATGGCTACACCTTC. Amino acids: CSASVNYGYTF.

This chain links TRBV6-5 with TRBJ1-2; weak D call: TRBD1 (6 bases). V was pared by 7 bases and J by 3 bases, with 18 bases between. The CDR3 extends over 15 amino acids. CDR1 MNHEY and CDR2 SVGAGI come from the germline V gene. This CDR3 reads CASNQGAGVHYGYTF. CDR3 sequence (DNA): TGTGCCAGCAACCAAGGGGCAGGGGTTCACTATGGCTACACCTTC.

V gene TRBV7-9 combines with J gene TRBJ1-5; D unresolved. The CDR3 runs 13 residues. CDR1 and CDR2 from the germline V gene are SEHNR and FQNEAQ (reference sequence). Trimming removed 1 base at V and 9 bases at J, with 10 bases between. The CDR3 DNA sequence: TGTGCCAGCAGCTTAGGCACGAACGGGCCCCAGCATTTT. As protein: CASSLGTNGPQHF.

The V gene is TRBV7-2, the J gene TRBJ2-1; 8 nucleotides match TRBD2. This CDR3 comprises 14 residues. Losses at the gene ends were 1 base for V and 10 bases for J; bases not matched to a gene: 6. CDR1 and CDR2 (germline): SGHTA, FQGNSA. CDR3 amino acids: CASSLEVAGWEQFF. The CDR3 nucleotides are TGTGCCAGCAGCTTAGAGGTAGCGGGGTGGGAGCAGTTCTTC.

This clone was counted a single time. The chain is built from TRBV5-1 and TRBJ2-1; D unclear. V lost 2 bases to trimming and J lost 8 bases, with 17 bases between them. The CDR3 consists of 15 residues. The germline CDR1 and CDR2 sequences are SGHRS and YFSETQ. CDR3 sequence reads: CASSLAQVRVDEQFF. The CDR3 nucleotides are TGCGCCAGCAGCTTAGCTCAAGTTCGGGTTGATGAGCAGTTCTTC.

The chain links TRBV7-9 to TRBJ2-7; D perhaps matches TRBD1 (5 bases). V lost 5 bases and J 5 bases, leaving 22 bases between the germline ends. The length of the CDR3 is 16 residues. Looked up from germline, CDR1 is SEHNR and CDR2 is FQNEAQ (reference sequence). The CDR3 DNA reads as TGTGCCAGCAGCCCAGGGCGGCGGCAGCTGCTCCACGAGCAGTACTTC. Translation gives CASSPGRRQLLHEQYF.

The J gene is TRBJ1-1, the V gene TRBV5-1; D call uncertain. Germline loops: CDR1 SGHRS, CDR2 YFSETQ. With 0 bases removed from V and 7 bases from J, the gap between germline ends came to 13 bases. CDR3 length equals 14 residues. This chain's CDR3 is CASSLGGRVDEAFF. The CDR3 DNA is TGCGCCAGCAGCTTGGGAGGCCGTGTTGATGAAGCTTTCTTT. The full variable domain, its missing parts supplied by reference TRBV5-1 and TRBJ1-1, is KAGVTQTPRYLIKTRGQQVTLSCSPISGHRSVSWYQQTPGQGLQFLFEYFSETQRNKGNFPGRFSGRQFSNSRSEMNVSTLELGDSALYLCASSLGGRVDEAFFGQGTRLTVV.

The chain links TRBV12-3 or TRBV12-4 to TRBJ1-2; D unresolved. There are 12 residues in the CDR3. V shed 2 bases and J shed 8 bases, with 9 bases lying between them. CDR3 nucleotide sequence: TGTGCCAGCAGTTTAACGGGTCTGGGCTACACCTTC. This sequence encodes CASSLTGLGYTF.

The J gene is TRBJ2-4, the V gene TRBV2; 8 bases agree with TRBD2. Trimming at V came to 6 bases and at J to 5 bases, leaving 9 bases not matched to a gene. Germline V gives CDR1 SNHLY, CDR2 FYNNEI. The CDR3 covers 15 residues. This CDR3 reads CASSRGLATQNIQYF. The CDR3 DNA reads TGTGCCAGCAGCCGAGGACTAGCAACCCAAAACATTCAGTACTTC.